The 18 T cell receptor beta chains in this list originate from one sample, sequenced in a study. TCRdb re-called the RT-PCR reads with MiXCR, one entry per CDR3 protein. The sample includes about 680,000 distinct CDR3 sequences, approximately 15% of them seen just once. The sequencing sample was made of memory CD4+ T cells from blood. The receptors stem from a female donor in good health, serving as a healthy control.

This clonotype was found a few times. The rearrangement uses TRBV24-1 and TRBJ2-5; 8 nucleotides align to TRBD1. With 4 bases clipped from V and 5 bases from J, the junction kept 14 bases outside the gene matches. Germline V gene data show CDR1 as KGHDR and CDR2 as SFDVKD. This CDR3 has 17 residues. CDR3 residues: CATSERGQGVWGETQYF. CDR3 sequence (DNA): TGTGCCACCAGTGAGCGCGGACAGGGCGTTTGGGGTGAGACCCAGTACTTC.

The rearrangement uses TRBV9 and TRBJ1-4; D is undetermined. Trimming left V 3 bases short and J 7 bases short, with 13 bases between. Germline V gives CDR1 SGDLS, CDR2 YYNGEE. This CDR3 has 14 residues. CDR3 nucleotides: TGTGCCAGCAGCGCCGGCAGGCTGGGTGAAAAACTGTTTTTT. Translating gives CASSAGRLGEKLFF.

There are a few counts of this clonotype. The chain joins TRBV3-1 to TRBJ2-7, with D perhaps being TRBD1 or TRBD2 (5 bases each). The CDR3 has 12 residues. Trimming removed 4 bases from V and 7 bases from J, with 11 bases in between. Per the germline V gene, CDR1 is LGHDT and CDR2 is YNNKEL (reference sequence). The CDR3 DNA follows: TGTGCCAGCAGCCTCCGGGACGCAGAGCAGTACTTC. Translating it yields CASSLRDAEQYF.

This clonotype was detected only a few times. The V and J genes are TRBV7-2 and TRBJ2-3, with D possibly being TRBD2 (6 bases). V lost 6 bases to trimming and J lost 4 bases, with 8 bases between them. The CDR3 consists of 12 residues. Germline CDR1 is SGHTA and CDR2 is FQGNSA. The CDR3 loop reads CASRWEADTQYF. Written as DNA, the CDR3 is TGTGCCAGCAGATGGGAGGCAGATACGCAGTATTTT.

This clonotype turned up a few times. The V call is TRBV5-1, the J call TRBJ1-4; D gene unclear. The germline V gene has CDR1 SGHRS and CDR2 YFSETQ. Deletions cut 5 bases from V and 4 bases from J, with 6 bases between. This CDR3 has 12 amino acids. CDR3 DNA: TGCGCCAGCAGACAGAGTAATGAAAAACTGTTTTTT. Protein: CASRQSNEKLFF.

A remark on this clonotype: A much larger clone lies a single base off, so this may be a read error. Written as DNA, the CDR3 is TGCGCCAGCAGGGTGAGCGGGGGCACAGATACGCAGTATTTT. Its protein is CASRVSGGTDTQYF. This sequence joins TRBV10-2 and TRBJ2-3, with 7 positions matching TRBD2. J was trimmed by 1 base and V by 6 bases; bases with no gene match: 4. The germline V gene has CDR1 WSHSY and CDR2 SAAADI. CDR3 length: 14 residues.

The chain has TRBV28 and TRBJ2-3, with TRBD2 matching 7 bases. V shed 7 bases, J shed 3 bases, and the junction held 13 bases outside the gene matches. Germline V CDR1 and CDR2: MDHEN, SYDVKM. This CDR3 is built from 16 residues. Here the CDR3 DNA reads TGTGCCAGCACCTCGTTGGGCGGGAGCGGGACAGATACGCAGTATTTT. Protein: CASTSLGGSGTDTQYF.

Notes on this clonotype: Possible read error: a much larger clone is one base away. The CDR3 loop is CASSRGRTDYNEQFF. CDR3 nucleotide sequence: TGCGCCAGCAGCCGTGGTAGGACAGATTACAATGAGCAGTTCTTC. This chain joins TRBV4-3 and TRBJ2-1; a possible D gene is TRBD1 (6 bases). Germline V lookup: CDR1 LGHNA, CDR2 YSLEER. V was cut by 4 bases and J by 4 bases, with 14 bases left in between. This CDR3 is 15 amino acids long.

At least ten counts were recorded for this clonotype. V and J are TRBV12-3 or TRBV12-4 and TRBJ1-2, with 7 bases matching TRBD1. V dropped 5 bases and J dropped 4; count of bases not matched to a gene: 4. The CDR3 extends over 13 amino acids. Here the CDR3 reads CASSTGAGYGYTF. The CDR3 nucleotides are TGTGCCAGCAGTACAGGGGCCGGCTATGGCTACACCTTC.

The rearrangement joins TRBV20-1 to TRBJ2-7; the match to TRBD2 covers 10 bases. The germline V gene encodes CDR1 DFQATT and CDR2 SNEGSKA (reference sequence). Trimming cost V 8 bases and J 6 bases; bases outside gene matches: 7. The CDR3 contains 12 residues. The DNA for the CDR3 is TGCAGTCTAGATACTAGCGGGACCGAGCAGTACTTC. Its protein is CSLDTSGTEQYF.

As concerns this clonotype: A junction boundary mismatches the germline segment, possibly from a read error. V is TRBV20-1 and J is TRBJ2-1, with 8 bases fitting TRBD2. There are 15 residues in the CDR3. Per germline, CDR1 DFQATT and CDR2 SNEGSKA (reference sequence). The DNA of the CDR3 is TGCAGTGCTTTACCGGGACTAGGATCCTACAATGAGAAGTTCTTC. Protein sequence: CSALPGLGSYNEKFF.

The chain employs TRBV20-1 and TRBJ2-2; D tentatively fits TRBD1 or TRBD2 (5 bases each). The germline V and J ends were trimmed by 3 bases and 0 bases, with 17 bases remaining between them. Germline assignment: CDR1 DFQATT and CDR2 SNEGSKA (reference sequence). This CDR3 comprises 17 residues. CDR3 sequence (DNA): TGCAGTGCTAGCCCCCGGTGGGGGAAAACGAACACCGGGGAGCTGTTTTTT. Its translation: CSASPRWGKTNTGELFF.

This clonotype was picked up many times. The V call is TRBV5-1, the J call TRBJ2-1; no reliable D call. V was trimmed by 0 bases and J by 8 bases, leaving 15 bases between them. Germline V gene lookup returns CDR1 SGHRS and CDR2 YFSETQ. The length of the CDR3 is 15 residues. In DNA form, the CDR3 reads TGCGCCAGCAGCTTGGGCTTTCTTCAGCCGGATGAGCAGTTCTTC. Its protein is CASSLGFLQPDEQFF.

The rearrangement joins TRBV27 to TRBJ2-7; D gene uncertain. The CDR3 runs to 15 residues. Germline assignment: CDR1 MNHEY and CDR2 SMNVEV (reference sequence). The V end lost 0 bases, the J end lost 2 bases, and 11 bases lay between the germline ends. In DNA form, the CDR3 reads TGTGCCAGCAGTTTATCGATAGACGGAACCTACGAGCAGTACTTC. Protein product: CASSLSIDGTYEQYF.

This clonotype has a handful of counts. The rearrangement links TRBV12-3 or TRBV12-4 to TRBJ2-5; D is possibly TRBD2 (7 bases). The CDR3 has 15 amino acids. The V end lost 4 bases, the J end lost 5 bases, and 17 bases lay between the germline ends. The DNA for the CDR3 is TGTGCCAGCAGTTCTGGCGGGGGCTCTGGGGAGACCCAGTACTTC. It encodes CASSSGGGSGETQYF.

This clonotype has a count of ten or more. The gene calls are TRBV29-1 and TRBJ2-1, with D possibly matching TRBD2 (6 bases). V lost 5 bases to trimming and J lost 2 bases, with 16 bases between them. Germline assignment: CDR1 SQVTM and CDR2 ANQGSEA. The CDR3 extends over 15 amino acids. The CDR3 DNA reads TGCAGCGTTCAACTAGCCCTCCTTCCCTACAATGAGCAGTTCTTC. Encoded protein: CSVQLALLPYNEQFF.

This chain links TRBV6-4 with TRBJ1-1; TRBD1 aligns across 9 bases. Germline V gene data show CDR1 as MRHNA and CDR2 as SNTAGT. The J segment lost 3 bases and the V segment lost 4 bases, leaving 6 bases of the junction unmatched. This CDR3 has 15 amino acids. The CDR3 DNA reads as TGTGCCAGCAGTGCAACAGGGGGCTCTTACACTGAAGCTTTCTTT. Its translation: CASSATGGSYTEAFF.

This clonotype was detected only a few times. The chain has TRBV12-5 and TRBJ2-1, with D possibly being TRBD1 or TRBD2 (5 bases each). CDR1 and CDR2 (germline): LGHNT, FRNRAP. The V end lost 2 bases, the J end lost 0 bases, and 17 bases lay between the germline ends. The CDR3 is 18 residues long. The CDR3 DNA reads as TGTGCTAGTGGTTTGTGGGACCCCATAGAAAGCTCCTACAATGAGCAGTTCTTC. The encoded protein is CASGLWDPIESSYNEQFF.